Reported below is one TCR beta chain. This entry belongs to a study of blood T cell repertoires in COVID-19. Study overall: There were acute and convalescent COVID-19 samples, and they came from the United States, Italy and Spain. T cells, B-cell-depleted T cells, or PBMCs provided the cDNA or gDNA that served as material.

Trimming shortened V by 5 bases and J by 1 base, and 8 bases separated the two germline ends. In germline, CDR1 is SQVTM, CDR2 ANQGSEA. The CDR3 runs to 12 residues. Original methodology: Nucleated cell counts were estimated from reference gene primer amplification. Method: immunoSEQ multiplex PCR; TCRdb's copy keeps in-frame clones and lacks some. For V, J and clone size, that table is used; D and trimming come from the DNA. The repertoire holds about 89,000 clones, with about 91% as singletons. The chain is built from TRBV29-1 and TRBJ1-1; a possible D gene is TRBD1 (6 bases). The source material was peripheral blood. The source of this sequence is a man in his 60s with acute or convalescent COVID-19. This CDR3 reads CSVSGQNTEAFF. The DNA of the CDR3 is TGCAGCGTTTCGGGACAGAACACTGAAGCTTTCTTT.